The clone carrying this TCR beta chain was detected only a few times. The data originate from a study of human T cells and chemical hapten exposure. MiXCR, run by TCRdb on the RACE reads, gives a single entry per CDR3 protein. The table has about 69,000 distinct CDR3 sequences, over 9% seen once. Time point denoted: patch test 2, 6 weeks after DPC sensitization. Treatment meaning: therapeutic diphenylcyclopropenone sensitization with weekly scalp DPC. V was shortened by 6 bases and J by 1 base, with 17 bases between the two germline ends. Germline V gene data show CDR1 as SNHLY and CDR2 as FYNNEI. This CDR3 contains 16 residues.

The sample consisted of whole blood, taken in connection with sensitization to the hapten diphenylcyclopropenone (DPC). The source of this sequence is a woman aged 45 to 65 with alopecia areata. Some clones in this sample may be carry-over from other donors' samples. V is TRBV2 and J is TRBJ2-3, with unresolved D. The CDR3 loop is CASSSGPSRGTDTQYF. DNA of the CDR3: TGTGCCAGCAGCTCCGGACCCTCCCGAGGCACAGATACGCAGTATTTT.